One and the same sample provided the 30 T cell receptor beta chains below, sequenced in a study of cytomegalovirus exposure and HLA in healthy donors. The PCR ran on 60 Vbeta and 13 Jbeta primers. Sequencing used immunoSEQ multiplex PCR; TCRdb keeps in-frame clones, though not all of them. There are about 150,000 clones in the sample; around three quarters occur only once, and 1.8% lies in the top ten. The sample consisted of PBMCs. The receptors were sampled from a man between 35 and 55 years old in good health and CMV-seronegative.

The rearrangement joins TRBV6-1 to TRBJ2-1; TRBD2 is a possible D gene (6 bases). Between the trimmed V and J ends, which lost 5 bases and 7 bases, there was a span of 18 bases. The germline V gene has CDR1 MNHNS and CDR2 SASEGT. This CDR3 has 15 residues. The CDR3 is CASSPSGTPLNEQFF. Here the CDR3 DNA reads TGTGCCAGCAGTCCCTCCGGGACTCCCCTGAATGAGCAGTTCTTC.

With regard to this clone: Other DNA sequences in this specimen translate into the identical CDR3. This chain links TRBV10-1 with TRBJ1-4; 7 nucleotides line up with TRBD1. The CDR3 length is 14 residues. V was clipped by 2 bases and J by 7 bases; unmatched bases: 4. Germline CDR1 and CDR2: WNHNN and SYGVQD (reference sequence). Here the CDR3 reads CASSETGVREKLFF. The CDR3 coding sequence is TGCGCCAGCAGTGAGACAGGGGTTCGTGAAAAACTGTTTTTT.

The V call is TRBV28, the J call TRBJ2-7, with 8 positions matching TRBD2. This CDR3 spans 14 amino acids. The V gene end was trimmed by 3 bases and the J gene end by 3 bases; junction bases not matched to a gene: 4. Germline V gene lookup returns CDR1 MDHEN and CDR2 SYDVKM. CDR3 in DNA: TGTGCCAGCAGTTTTAGCGGGGACCGCTACGAGCAGTACTTC. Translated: CASSFSGDRYEQYF. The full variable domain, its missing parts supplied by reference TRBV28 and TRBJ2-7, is DVKVTQSSRYLVKRTGEKVFLECVQDMDHENMFWYRQDPGLGLRLIYFSYDVKMKEKGDIPEGYSVSREKKERFSLILESASTNQTSMYLCASSFSGDRYEQYFGPGTRLTVT.

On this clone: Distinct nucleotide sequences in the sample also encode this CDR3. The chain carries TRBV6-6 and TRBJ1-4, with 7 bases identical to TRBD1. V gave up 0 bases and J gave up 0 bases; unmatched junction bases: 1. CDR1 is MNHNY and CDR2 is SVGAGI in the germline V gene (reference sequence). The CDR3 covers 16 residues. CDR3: CASSYSQGATNEKLFF. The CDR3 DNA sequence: TGTGCCAGCAGTTACTCGCAGGGGGCAACTAATGAAAAACTGTTTTTT.

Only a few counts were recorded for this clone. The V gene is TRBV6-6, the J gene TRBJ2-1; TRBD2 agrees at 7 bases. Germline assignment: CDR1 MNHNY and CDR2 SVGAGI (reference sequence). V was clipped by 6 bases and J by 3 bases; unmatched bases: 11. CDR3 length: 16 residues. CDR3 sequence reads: CASRLLQRDLYNEQFF. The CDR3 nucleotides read TGTGCCAGCAGACTCCTCCAGCGGGACCTCTACAATGAGCAGTTCTTC.

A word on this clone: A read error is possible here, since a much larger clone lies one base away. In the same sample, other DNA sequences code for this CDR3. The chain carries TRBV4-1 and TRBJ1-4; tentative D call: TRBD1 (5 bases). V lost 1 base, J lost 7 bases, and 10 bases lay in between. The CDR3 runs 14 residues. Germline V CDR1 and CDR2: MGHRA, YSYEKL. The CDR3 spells CASSQGGEGEKLFF. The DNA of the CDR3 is TGCGCCAGCAGCCAAGGGGGGGAGGGTGAAAAACTGTTTTTT.

CDR3 coding DNA: TGTGCCAGCAGCTACTCAGGGGGGTATGAGACCCAGTACTTC. It specifies CASSYSGGYETQYF. V usage is TRBV7-6 and J usage is TRBJ2-5; maybe TRBD1 (7 bases). V lost 4 bases to trimming and J lost 5 bases, with 14 bases between them. Germline V CDR1 and CDR2: SGHVS, FNYEAQ. The CDR3 totals 14 residues.

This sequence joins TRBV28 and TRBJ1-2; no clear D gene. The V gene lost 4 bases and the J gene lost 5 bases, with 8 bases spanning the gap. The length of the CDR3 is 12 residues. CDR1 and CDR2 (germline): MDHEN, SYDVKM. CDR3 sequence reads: CASSYSEYGYTF. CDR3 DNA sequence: TGTGCCAGCAGTTATTCTGAGTATGGCTACACCTTC.

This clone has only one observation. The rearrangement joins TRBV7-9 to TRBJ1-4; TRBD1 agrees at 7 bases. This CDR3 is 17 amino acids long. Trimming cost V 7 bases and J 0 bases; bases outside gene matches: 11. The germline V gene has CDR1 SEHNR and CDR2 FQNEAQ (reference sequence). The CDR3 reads CASTLRQGGTTNEKLFF. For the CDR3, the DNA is TGTGCCAGCACCCTTAGACAGGGTGGCACAACTAATGAAAAACTGTTTTTT.

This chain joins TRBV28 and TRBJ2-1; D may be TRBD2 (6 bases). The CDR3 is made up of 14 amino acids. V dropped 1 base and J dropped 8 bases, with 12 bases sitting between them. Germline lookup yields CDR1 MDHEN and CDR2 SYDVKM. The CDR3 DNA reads TGTGCCAGCAGTTTATTATCGGGGGTCGATGAGCAGTTCTTC. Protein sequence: CASSLLSGVDEQFF.

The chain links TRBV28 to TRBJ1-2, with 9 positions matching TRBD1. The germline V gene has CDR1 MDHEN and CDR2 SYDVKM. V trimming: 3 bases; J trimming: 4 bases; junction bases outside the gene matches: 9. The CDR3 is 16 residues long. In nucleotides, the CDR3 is TGTGCCAGCAGTTTCCGGACAGGGGCGGTCAGCTATGGCTACACCTTC. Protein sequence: CASSFRTGAVSYGYTF.

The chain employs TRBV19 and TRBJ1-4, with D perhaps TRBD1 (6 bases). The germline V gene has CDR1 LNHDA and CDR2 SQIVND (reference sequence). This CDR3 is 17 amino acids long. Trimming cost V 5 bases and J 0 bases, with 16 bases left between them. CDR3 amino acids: CASSFAGVGATNEKLFF. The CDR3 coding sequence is TGTGCCAGTAGTTTCGCAGGGGTGGGAGCAACTAATGAAAAACTGTTTTTT.

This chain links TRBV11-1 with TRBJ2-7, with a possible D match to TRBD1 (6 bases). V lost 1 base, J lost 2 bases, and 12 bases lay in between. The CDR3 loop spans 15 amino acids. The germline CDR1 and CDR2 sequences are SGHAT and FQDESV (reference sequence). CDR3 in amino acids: CASSLGQGNTYEQYF. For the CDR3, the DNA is TGTGCCAGCAGCTTAGGTCAGGGGAATACCTACGAGCAGTACTTC.

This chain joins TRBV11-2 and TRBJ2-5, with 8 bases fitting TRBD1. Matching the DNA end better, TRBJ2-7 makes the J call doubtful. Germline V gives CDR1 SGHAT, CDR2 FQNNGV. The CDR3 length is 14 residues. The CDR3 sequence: CASSLGTGGYEQYF. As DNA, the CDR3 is TGTGCCAGCAGCTTGGGAACAGGGGGCTACGAGCAGTACTTC.

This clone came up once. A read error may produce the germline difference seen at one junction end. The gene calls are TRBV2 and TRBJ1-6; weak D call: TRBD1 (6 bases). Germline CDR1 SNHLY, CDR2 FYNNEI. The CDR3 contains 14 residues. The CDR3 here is CASSESWDNSPLHF. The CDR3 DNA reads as TGTGCCAGCAGTGAATCTTGGGACAATTCACCTCTCCACTTT. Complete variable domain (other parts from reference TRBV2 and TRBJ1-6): EPEVTQTPSHQVTQMGQEVILRCVPISNHLYFYWYRQILGQKVEFLVSFYNNEISEKSEIFDDQFSVERPDGSNFTLKIRSTKLEDSAMYFCASSESWDNSPLHFGNGTRLTVT.

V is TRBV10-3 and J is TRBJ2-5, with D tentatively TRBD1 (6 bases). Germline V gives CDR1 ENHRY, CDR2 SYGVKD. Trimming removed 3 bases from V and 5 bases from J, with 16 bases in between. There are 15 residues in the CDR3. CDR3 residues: CAISDQQGSGETQYF. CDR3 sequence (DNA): TGTGCCATCAGTGACCAGCAGGGGTCTGGGGAGACCCAGTACTTC.

The CDR3 coding sequence is TGTGCCAGCAGTTTAACTAGGGACTACAATGAGCAGTTCTTC. Translated, it gives CASSLTRDYNEQFF. The chain uses TRBV28 and TRBJ2-1; D might be TRBD2 (5 bases). Trimming removed 2 bases at V and 3 bases at J, with 8 bases between. This CDR3 contains 14 residues. Germline-derived CDR1 and CDR2 are MDHEN and SYDVKM.

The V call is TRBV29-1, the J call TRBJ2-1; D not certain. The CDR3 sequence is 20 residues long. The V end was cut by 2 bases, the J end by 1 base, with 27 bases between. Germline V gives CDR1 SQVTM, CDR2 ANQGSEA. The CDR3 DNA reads TGCAGCGTTGAACTCAACTCTGGCAGGTCGCCCTTCTCGTCCTACAATGAGCAGTTCTTC. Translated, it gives CSVELNSGRSPFSSYNEQFF.

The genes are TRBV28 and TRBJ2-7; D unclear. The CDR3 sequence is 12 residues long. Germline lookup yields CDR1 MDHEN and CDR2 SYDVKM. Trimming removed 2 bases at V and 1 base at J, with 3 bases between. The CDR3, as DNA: TGTGCCAGCAGTTTACCTTCCTACGAGCAGTACTTC. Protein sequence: CASSLPSYEQYF.

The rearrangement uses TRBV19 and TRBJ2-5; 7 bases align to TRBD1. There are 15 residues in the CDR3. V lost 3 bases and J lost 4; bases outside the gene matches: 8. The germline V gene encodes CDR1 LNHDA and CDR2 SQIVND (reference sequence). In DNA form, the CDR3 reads TGTGCCAGTAGTATTACGACAGGGTGGGGAGAGACCCAGTACTTC. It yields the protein CASSITTGWGETQYF.

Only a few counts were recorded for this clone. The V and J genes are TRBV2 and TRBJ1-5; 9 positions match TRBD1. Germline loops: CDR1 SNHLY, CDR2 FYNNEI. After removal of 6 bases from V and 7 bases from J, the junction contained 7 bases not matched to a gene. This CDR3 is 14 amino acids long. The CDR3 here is CASRATGGEQPQHF. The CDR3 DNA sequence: TGTGCCAGCAGGGCGACAGGGGGAGAACAGCCCCAGCATTTT.

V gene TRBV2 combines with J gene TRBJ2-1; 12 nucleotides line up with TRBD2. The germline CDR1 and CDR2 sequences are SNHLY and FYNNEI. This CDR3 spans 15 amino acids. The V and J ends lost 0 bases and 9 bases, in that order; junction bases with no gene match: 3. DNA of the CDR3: TGTGCCAGCAGTGAAGCGGCTAGCGGGAGGGGTGAGCAGTTCTTC. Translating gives CASSEAASGRGEQFF.

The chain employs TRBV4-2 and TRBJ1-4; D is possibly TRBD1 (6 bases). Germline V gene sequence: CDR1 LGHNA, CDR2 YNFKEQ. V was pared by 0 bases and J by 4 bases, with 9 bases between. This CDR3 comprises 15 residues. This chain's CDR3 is CASSQETGINEKLFF. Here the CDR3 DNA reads TGTGCCAGCAGCCAAGAGACAGGAATTAATGAAAAACTGTTTTTT.

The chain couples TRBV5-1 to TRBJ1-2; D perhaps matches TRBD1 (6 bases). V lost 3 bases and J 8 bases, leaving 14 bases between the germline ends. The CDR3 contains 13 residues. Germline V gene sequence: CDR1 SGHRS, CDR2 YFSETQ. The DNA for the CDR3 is TGCGCCAGCAGCTCGATGGGGGGGCAAGGCTACACCTTC. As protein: CASSSMGGQGYTF.

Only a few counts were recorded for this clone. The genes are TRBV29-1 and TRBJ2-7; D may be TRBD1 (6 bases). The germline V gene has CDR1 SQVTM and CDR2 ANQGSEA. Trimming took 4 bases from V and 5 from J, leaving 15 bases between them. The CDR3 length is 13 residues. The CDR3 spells CSVAGQSFDEQYF. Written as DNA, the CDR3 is TGCAGCGTTGCCGGACAGTCTTTTGACGAGCAGTACTTC.

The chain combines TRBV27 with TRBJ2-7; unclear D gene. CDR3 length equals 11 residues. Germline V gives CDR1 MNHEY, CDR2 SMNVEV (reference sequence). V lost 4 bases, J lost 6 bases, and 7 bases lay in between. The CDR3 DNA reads TGTGCCAGCAGTTCCCCTATCGAGCAGTACTTC. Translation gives CASSSPIEQYF.

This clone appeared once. The CDR3 loop reads CASSPTGGGYTF. CDR3 in DNA: TGCGCCAGCAGCCCGACAGGCGGAGGCTACACCTTC. J is TRBJ1-2 and V is TRBV4-3; D might be TRBD1 (6 bases). CDR3 length equals 12 residues. The germline gives CDR1 LGHNA, CDR2 YSLEER. The V end was cut by 4 bases, the J end by 8 bases, with 11 bases between.

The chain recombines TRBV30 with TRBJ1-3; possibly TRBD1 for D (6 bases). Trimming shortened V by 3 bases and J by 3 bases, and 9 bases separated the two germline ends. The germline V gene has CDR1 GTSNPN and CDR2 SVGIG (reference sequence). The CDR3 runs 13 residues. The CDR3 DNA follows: TGTGCCTGGAGGGTAGGGGGTGGAAACACCATATATTTT. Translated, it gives CAWRVGGGNTIYF.

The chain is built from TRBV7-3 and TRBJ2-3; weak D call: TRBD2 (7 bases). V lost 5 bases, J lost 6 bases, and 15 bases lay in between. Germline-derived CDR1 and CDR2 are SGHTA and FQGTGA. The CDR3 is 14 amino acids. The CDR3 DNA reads TGTGCCAGCAGCCCGCGGGGGCTTGCGGATACGCAGTATTTT. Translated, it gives CASSPRGLADTQYF.

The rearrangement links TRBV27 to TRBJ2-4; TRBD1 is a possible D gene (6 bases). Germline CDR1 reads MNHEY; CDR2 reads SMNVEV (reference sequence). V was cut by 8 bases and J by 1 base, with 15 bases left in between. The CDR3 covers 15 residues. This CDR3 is CASGSPRGAKNIQYF. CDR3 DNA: TGTGCCAGCGGCTCTCCAAGGGGGGCCAAAAACATTCAGTACTTC.